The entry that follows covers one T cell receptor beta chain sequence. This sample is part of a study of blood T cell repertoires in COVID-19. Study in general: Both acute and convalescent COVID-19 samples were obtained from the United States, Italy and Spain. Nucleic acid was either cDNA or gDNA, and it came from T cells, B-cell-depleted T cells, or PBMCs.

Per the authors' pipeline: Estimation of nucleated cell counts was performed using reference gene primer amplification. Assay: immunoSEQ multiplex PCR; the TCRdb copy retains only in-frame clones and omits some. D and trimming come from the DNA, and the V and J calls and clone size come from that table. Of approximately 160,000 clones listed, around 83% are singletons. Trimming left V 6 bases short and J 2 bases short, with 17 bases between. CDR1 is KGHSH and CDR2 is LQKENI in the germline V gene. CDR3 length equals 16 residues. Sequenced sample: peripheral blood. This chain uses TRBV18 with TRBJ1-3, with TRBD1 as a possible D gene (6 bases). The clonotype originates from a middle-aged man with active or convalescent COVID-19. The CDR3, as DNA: TGTGCCAGCTCGGTCGACTTCGGGACACCTGGAAACACCATATATTTT. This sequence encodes CASSVDFGTPGNTIYF. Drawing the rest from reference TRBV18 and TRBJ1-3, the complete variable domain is NAGVMQNPRHLVRRRGQEARLRCSPMKGHSHVYWYRQLPEEGLKFMVYLQKENIIDESGMPKERFSAEFPKEGPSILRIQQVVRGDSAAYFCASSVDFGTPGNTIYFGEGSWLTVV.